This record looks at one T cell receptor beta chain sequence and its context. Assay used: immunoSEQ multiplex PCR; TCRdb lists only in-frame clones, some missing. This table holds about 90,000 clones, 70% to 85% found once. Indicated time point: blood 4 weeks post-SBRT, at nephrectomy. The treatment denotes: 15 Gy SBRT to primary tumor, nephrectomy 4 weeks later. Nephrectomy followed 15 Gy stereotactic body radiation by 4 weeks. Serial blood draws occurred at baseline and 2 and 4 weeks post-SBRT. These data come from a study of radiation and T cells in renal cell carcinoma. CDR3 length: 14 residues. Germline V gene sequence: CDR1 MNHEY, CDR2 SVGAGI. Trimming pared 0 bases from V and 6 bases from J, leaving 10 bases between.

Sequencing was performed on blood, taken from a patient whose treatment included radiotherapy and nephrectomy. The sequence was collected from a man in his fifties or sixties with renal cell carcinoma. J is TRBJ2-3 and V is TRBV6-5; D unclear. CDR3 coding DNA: TGTGCCAGCAGTTACTCGATTCTTGGTGATACGCAGTATTTT. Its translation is CASSYSILGDTQYF.